These 27 T cell receptor beta chains share one sample of origin, sequenced in a study of T cell repertoires in cytomegalovirus infection. TCRdb processed the reads anew with MiXCR; each CDR3 protein has one entry. The sample holds more than 400,000 distinct CDR3 sequences, more than 25% seen once. The sequencing input was PBMCs. Source of these receptors: a human donor in good health (CMV status not recorded). Some clones in this sample may be carry-over from other donors' samples.

In this sample, this clonotype turned up a few times. The chain combines TRBV7-4 with TRBJ2-5; no definite D call. The CDR3 has 14 residues. The germline V gene has CDR1 SGHVT and CDR2 SQSDAQ. Trimming left V 5 bases short and J 5 bases short, with 15 bases between. CDR3 DNA: TGTGCCAGCAGCCCCTTTACCCGTGGGGAGACCCAGTACTTC. Residues: CASSPFTRGETQYF.

The chain is built from TRBV11-2 and TRBJ2-3; no definite D call. CDR3 length: 14 residues. Germline CDR1 SGHAT, CDR2 FQNNGV. V was cut by 3 bases and J by 2 bases, with 9 bases left in between. CDR3 DNA sequence: TGTGCCAGCAGCTTGGCCGACTCCACAGATACGCAGTATTTT. This sequence encodes CASSLADSTDTQYF.

J is TRBJ1-1 and V is TRBV11-3, with 7 bases identical to TRBD1. Germline V gene data show CDR1 as SGHNT and CDR2 as YENEEA. CDR3 size: 15 residues. The J segment lost 10 bases and the V segment lost 5 bases, leaving 16 bases of the junction unmatched. CDR3 sequence: CASSRGQAFSLGAFF. The CDR3 bases are TGTGCCAGCAGCCGAGGACAGGCCTTCTCCCTTGGAGCTTTCTTT.

A few counts support this clonotype. The CDR3 region has the DNA TGCGCCAGCAGCCCACAGGGGTGGGGGGCCAACGTCCTGACTTTC. It yields the protein CASSPQGWGANVLTF. The V and J genes are TRBV4-1 and TRBJ2-6; TRBD1 matches at 7 bases. The CDR3 is 15 residues long. Germline V gene data show CDR1 as MGHRA and CDR2 as YSYEKL. The junction had 4 bases not matched to a gene; V was cut back by 4 bases and J by 4 bases.

The sample holds a few counts of this clonotype. V usage is TRBV20-1 and J usage is TRBJ1-5; 8 nucleotides agree with TRBD1. Germline CDR1 is DFQATT and CDR2 is SNEGSKA (reference sequence). This CDR3 has 16 amino acids. J lost 4 bases, V lost 3 bases, and 11 bases had no gene match. CDR3: CSASVQGANRNQPQHF. Here the CDR3 DNA reads TGCAGTGCTAGTGTTCAGGGGGCGAATCGGAATCAGCCCCAGCATTTT.

This chain links TRBV28 with TRBJ2-7; 7 nucleotides align to TRBD2. Per germline, CDR1 MDHEN and CDR2 SYDVKM. V was clipped by 10 bases and J by 2 bases; unmatched bases: 11. The CDR3 is 14 residues long. Here the CDR3 reads CATQNSGLPYEQYF. For the CDR3, the DNA is TGTGCCACTCAAAATTCGGGACTACCCTACGAGCAGTACTTC.

The chain carries TRBV2 and TRBJ1-5; TRBD1 might be the D (5 bases). Trimming left V 4 bases short and J 2 bases short, with 15 bases between. This CDR3 is built from 16 residues. Germline V gives CDR1 SNHLY, CDR2 FYNNEI. The CDR3 sequence is CASSAGQRGGNQPQHF. The CDR3 region has the DNA TGTGCCAGCAGTGCGGGGCAACGGGGCGGCAATCAGCCCCAGCATTTT.

The chain links TRBV19 to TRBJ2-1; 9 nucleotides agree with TRBD2. This CDR3 contains 16 residues. Germline V gives CDR1 LNHDA, CDR2 SQIVND (reference sequence). Germline trimming cut 7 bases from V and 6 bases from J; bases unmatched to any gene: 13. The CDR3 DNA is TGTGCCAGTACCCCTTCCTGGGTAGCGGGAGTCAATGAGCAGTTCTTC. It encodes CASTPSWVAGVNEQFF.

This clonotype was counted only a few times. V gene TRBV2 combines with J gene TRBJ1-3, with TRBD1 as a possible D gene (6 bases). V lost 0 bases and J lost 3, with 12 bases in between. Germline V gene sequence: CDR1 SNHLY, CDR2 FYNNEI. The CDR3 loop spans 16 amino acids. In nucleotides, the CDR3 is TGTGCCAGCAGTGAAGCGAGGGGGGCAGGTGGAAACACCATATATTTT. Translating gives CASSEARGAGGNTIYF.

The chain uses TRBV4-2 and TRBJ1-6; unclear D gene. Germline loops: CDR1 LGHNA, CDR2 YNFKEQ. The V and J ends lost 0 bases and 7 bases respectively, with 10 bases between them. There are 15 residues in the CDR3. The CDR3 bases are TGTGCCAGCAGCCAAGATCTTGGCGGAAATTCACCCCTCCACTTT. Protein sequence: CASSQDLGGNSPLHF.

The sample holds a few counts of this clonotype. The genes are TRBV11-2 and TRBJ2-5; TRBD2 matches at 10 bases. Trimming removed 1 base from V and 5 bases from J; junction bases left unmatched: 4. There are 15 residues in the CDR3. CDR1 is SGHAT and CDR2 is FQNNGV in the germline V gene. CDR3 sequence: CASSLAGLASETQYF. In nucleotides, the CDR3 is TGTGCCAGCAGCTTAGCGGGACTAGCGTCCGAGACCCAGTACTTC.

The rearrangement links TRBV6-1 to TRBJ1-6; 9 bases align to TRBD1. Germline V lookup: CDR1 MNHNS, CDR2 SASEGT. The CDR3 contains 16 residues. V lost 7 bases, J lost 3 bases, and 7 bases stayed unmatched. The CDR3 loop is CASKLQGASYNSPLHF. In DNA form, the CDR3 reads TGTGCCAGCAAGCTACAGGGGGCAAGCTATAATTCACCCCTCCACTTT.

The chain uses TRBV7-2 and TRBJ1-4; D might be TRBD1 (5 bases). The CDR3 is 13 residues long. V was cut by 5 bases and J by 6 bases, with 10 bases left in between. Looked up from germline, CDR1 is SGHTA and CDR2 is FQGNSA. The CDR3 bases are TGTGCCAGCAGCCAGGGATCCGATGAAAAACTGTTTTTT. Its protein product is CASSQGSDEKLFF.

The chain couples TRBV29-1 to TRBJ2-1; 10 nucleotides line up with TRBD2. This CDR3 is 16 amino acids long. The junction had 5 bases not matched to a gene; V was cut back by 0 bases and J by 3 bases. The V gene's germline CDR1 is SQVTM and CDR2 ANQGSEA. CDR3 sequence (DNA): TGCAGCGTTGAAGATCGTGCTAGCGGGAGCTACAATGAGCAGTTCTTC. Translation: CSVEDRASGSYNEQFF.

This clonotype was recorded a few times. The chain links TRBV6-1 to TRBJ1-5, with D unresolved. The CDR3 has 12 amino acids. Germline CDR1 is MNHNS and CDR2 is SASEGT. Trimming took off 3 bases at V and 7 bases at J, with 7 bases between the two ends. The CDR3 protein is CASSDGLQPQHF. CDR3 in DNA: TGTGCCAGCAGTGATGGGCTCCAGCCCCAGCATTTT.

The V and J genes are TRBV6-2 or TRBV6-3 and TRBJ2-7; the D is unclear. Germline loops: CDR1 MNHEY, CDR2 SVGEGT. The V end lost 4 bases, the J end lost 2 bases, and 9 bases lay between the germline ends. CDR3 size: 13 residues. In nucleotides, the CDR3 is TGTGCCAGCAGTTTTAGTCCACCCTACGAGCAGTACGTC. It codes for CASSFSPPYEQYV.

There are a few counts of this clonotype. The chain carries TRBV6-2 or TRBV6-3 and TRBJ2-2; 13 bases are a match to TRBD2. The V segment lost 2 bases and the J segment 0 bases; nucleotides outside the gene matches: 3. The CDR3 contains 18 residues. Germline V gives CDR1 MNHEY, CDR2 SVGEGT. The CDR3 spells CASSYRGLAGSNTGELFF. The CDR3 region has the DNA TGTGCCAGCAGTTACAGGGGACTAGCGGGATCGAACACCGGGGAGCTGTTTTTT.

This clonotype was counted between two and nine times. The rearrangement uses TRBV12-5 and TRBJ2-3, with D possibly TRBD1 on 5 matching bases. The CDR3 extends over 15 amino acids. V was shortened by 6 bases and J by 2 bases, with 15 bases between the two germline ends. Germline V gives CDR1 LGHNT, CDR2 FRNRAP. The CDR3 here is CASGIIDRDTDTQYF. In DNA, the CDR3 is TGTGCTAGTGGGATTATCGACAGAGACACAGATACGCAGTATTTT.

This clonotype was seen a handful of times. V usage is TRBV14 and J usage is TRBJ1-1; D is unclear. Germline CDR1 reads SGHDN; CDR2 reads FVKESK. The CDR3 is 17 residues long. V was clipped by 3 bases and J by 6 bases, with 23 bases between them. The CDR3 loop reads CASSQKGVSWAVAEAFF. DNA of the CDR3: TGTGCCAGCAGCCAGAAGGGCGTGAGCTGGGCGGTAGCTGAAGCTTTCTTT.

This clonotype has just a few counts. The J gene is TRBJ2-7, the V gene TRBV4-1, with TRBD2 matching over 15 bases. The CDR3 runs 16 residues. Trimming removed 4 bases from V and 4 bases from J; junction bases left unmatched: 5. Germline-derived CDR1 and CDR2 are MGHRA and YSYEKL. In nucleotides, the CDR3 is TGCGCCAGCAGCCCCGCCGGGACTAGCGGGGGGTACGAGCAGTACTTC. The encoded protein is CASSPAGTSGGYEQYF.

The rearrangement joins TRBV12-3 or TRBV12-4 to TRBJ1-4, with D hard to call. The CDR3 runs to 14 residues. The V end was cut by 5 bases, the J end by 8 bases, with 15 bases between. The chain's CDR3 is CASSQDPLREKLFF. As DNA, the CDR3 is TGTGCCAGCAGTCAGGACCCCCTCCGGGAAAAACTGTTTTTT.

This clonotype has a handful of counts. This rearrangement joins TRBV4-2 to TRBJ2-7; 7 nucleotides line up with TRBD2. Germline V gene lookup returns CDR1 LGHNA and CDR2 YNFKEQ. Losses at the gene ends were 1 base for V and 3 bases for J; bases not matched to a gene: 9. The CDR3 runs to 16 residues. This CDR3 is CASSQAWSGGYYEQYF. The CDR3 DNA reads as TGTGCCAGCAGCCAAGCGTGGTCGGGAGGATACTACGAGCAGTACTTC.

This clonotype has a count of ten or more. The chain joins TRBV7-2 to TRBJ2-5; 7 nucleotides line up with TRBD1. Trimming removed 6 bases from V and 4 bases from J; junction bases left unmatched: 8. Per the germline V gene, CDR1 is SGHTA and CDR2 is FQGNSA. The CDR3 loop spans 14 amino acids. The CDR3 sequence is CASSLQGKGETQYF. The CDR3 bases are TGTGCCAGCAGTCTACAGGGGAAGGGAGAGACCCAGTACTTC.

This clonotype was seen repeatedly, ten times or more. The chain employs TRBV7-2 and TRBJ2-3; no clear D. The CDR3 spans 14 residues. The germline V gene has CDR1 SGHTA and CDR2 FQGNSA. Trimming removed 3 bases from V and 5 bases from J, with 12 bases in between. The CDR3 coding sequence is TGTGCCAGCAGCTTCTCGAGACTTGGAGATACGCAGTATTTT. It is translated as CASSFSRLGDTQYF.

The chain links TRBV3-1 to TRBJ1-5, with D tentatively TRBD1 (5 bases). CDR3 length: 15 amino acids. Germline V lookup: CDR1 LGHDT, CDR2 YNNKEL (reference sequence). V lost 1 base and J 1 base, leaving 8 bases between the germline ends. This CDR3 is CASSQAWGSNQPQHF. CDR3 nucleotide sequence: TGTGCCAGCAGCCAAGCGTGGGGGAGCAATCAGCCCCAGCATTTT.

The chain joins TRBV10-3 to TRBJ1-4; no clear D. V lost 10 bases and J lost 0, with 9 bases in between. In germline, CDR1 is ENHRY, CDR2 SYGVKD. The CDR3 loop spans 13 amino acids. The CDR3 protein is CATSITTNEKLFF. CDR3 nucleotide sequence: TGTGCCACCTCCATAACAACTAATGAAAAACTGTTTTTT.

J is TRBJ1-6 and V is TRBV28, with D hard to call. The germline gives CDR1 MDHEN, CDR2 SYDVKM. V was pared by 3 bases and J by 0 bases, with 9 bases between. The CDR3 loop spans 16 amino acids. The CDR3 sequence: CASSFNRGSYNSPLHF. CDR3 coding DNA: TGTGCCAGCAGTTTTAACCGAGGCTCCTATAATTCACCCCTCCACTTT.